The clone carrying this T cell receptor (beta chain) was counted only a few times. Its specificity is unknown. J lost 6 bases, V lost 7 bases, and 10 bases had no gene match. The V gene's germline CDR1 is DFQATT and CDR2 SNEGSKA (reference sequence). The CDR3 loop spans 14 amino acids. A template switching step contributed a universal primer site, while unique molecular identifiers were present in the cDNA. TCRdb processed the 5' RACE reads anew with MiXCR; each CDR3 protein has one entry. The data show under 500,000 distinct CDR3 sequences, roughly 13% seen once. The data were taken from a study of identical twins. Overall study findings and caveats: In monozygotic twins, models underestimated the sharing of out-of-frame TCR alpha.

In addition, the sample was reused for a study of yellow fever vaccine responses in identical twins.

This TCR was recovered from a woman aged 18-30 years in good health. This chain uses TRBV20-1 with TRBJ2-3; 10 bases align to TRBD2. Input material: CD4+ T cells sorted from blood. The CDR3 sequence: CSVWLAGGKDTQYF. The DNA of the CDR3 is TGCAGTGTGTGGTTAGCGGGGGGCAAGGATACGCAGTATTTT.